This is a list of T cell receptor beta chains from one sample in a study of OX40 agonist ivuxolimab in advanced cancers. Assay: immunoSEQ multiplex PCR; the TCRdb copy retains only in-frame clones and omits some. Here the sample spans about 100,000 clones, 70% to 90% being singletons. The material sequenced was CD4+ or CD8+ T cells sorted from blood, taken in a trial of the OX40 agonist ivuxolimab. All receptors derive from an adult with an advanced solid tumor such as melanoma, head and neck, liver or kidney cancer. Each CDR3 is given without its conserved first and last residue.

V	J	CDR3
TRBV5-1	TRBJ1-4	ASSSNRGSGEKLF
TRBV5-1	TRBJ1-3	ASSYGDGNTIY
TRBV11-1	TRBJ2-7	ASSLGLASYEQY
TRBV7-6	TRBJ2-2	ASRPGQGFDGELF
TRBV10-3	TRBJ1-2	AISESGQLYGYT
TRBV7-2	TRBJ2-2	ASSLAGLASGELF
TRBV11-1	TRBJ2-6	ASSPSGPPHSGANVLT
TRBV5-1	TRBJ1-4	ASSQDRDAVKLF
TRBV5-1	TRBJ2-5	ASSLRVLQETQY
TRBV25-1	TRBJ1-2	ASRDQGGGGT
TRBV5-1	TRBJ2-7	ASRFSGQTSYEQY
TRBV14	TRBJ2-3	ASSPGTGAATDTQY
TRBV30	TRBJ1-5	AWSSGGQPQH
TRBV5-6	TRBJ1-4	ASSLGAGPNEKLF
TRBV7-2	TRBJ2-7	ASSLAGDSYEQY
TRBV18	TRBJ2-2	ASSPEAGGRTGELF
TRBV4-2	TRBJ1-6	ASSQDRGGSPLH
TRBV2	TRBJ2-4	ASSDGGGATNIQY
TRBV18	TRBJ2-3	ASRIGTTDTQY
TRBV18	TRBJ1-2	ASSPSTDGYT
TRBV7-6	TRBJ2-1	ASSKDTYNEQF
TRBV11-3	TRBJ2-2	ASSLGGAQGQTGELF
TRBV2	TRBJ1-2	ASSEERSYGYT
TRBV19	TRBJ1-2	ASNGGIPNGYT
TRBV30	TRBJ1-1	AWDRTANTEAF
TRBV19	TRBJ2-5	ASSMGIMGTQY
TRBV7-2	TRBJ1-6	ASSLTLIGSPLH
TRBV30	TRBJ1-3	AWRIGNTIY
TRBV12-5	TRBJ2-5	ASDLGTSGAPAGETQY
TRBV7-9	TRBJ2-5	ASTEGVLTGGRETQY
TRBV11-3	TRBJ1-3	ASSPGGHSGNTIY
TRBV6-1	TRBJ2-2	ASSEEIGTGTTGELF
TRBV9	TRBJ1-5	ASSVGEGPNQPQH
TRBV16	TRBJ1-5	ASSQVWDRGGAQH
TRBV30	TRBJ1-1	AWSVGSGLLNTEAF
TRBV5-4	TRBJ2-3	ASSLAGLAGKDTQY
TRBV5-5	TRBJ1-2	ASSDPGNYGYT
TRBV7-2	TRBJ1-2	ASSYRPGQGVYGYT
TRBV19	TRBJ2-1	ASSPLHQGPYNEQF
TRBV6-6	TRBJ2-7	ASSPPSSALGDEQY
TRBV9	TRBJ2-1	ASSVSFRGQGYEQF